Included here is one T cell receptor beta chain sequence, with context. Its antigen is not known. Clones were sequenced by immunoSEQ multiplex PCR, and TCRdb holds only the in-frame ones, with some missing. The table has roughly 2,000,000 clones, 85% to 95% seen once. The V gene lost 0 bases and the J gene lost 4 bases, with 13 bases spanning the gap. The CDR3 extends over 14 amino acids. Germline V gene lookup returns CDR1 GTSNPN and CDR2 SVGIG (reference sequence). CD8 cells regarded as naive lacked CD45RO, were positively chosen for CCR7, and omitted terminally differentiated effector memory CD45RA+ cells. The data were obtained in a study of shared clonotypes between healthy human individuals. Study-wide points: Only blood was sampled, and tissue TCR repertoires likely differ from blood ones.

This clonotype was obtained from a man aged 18 to 35 in good health. The rearrangement links TRBV30 to TRBJ2-7; no reliable D call. The sample was naive CD8+ T cells sorted from blood. CDR3: CAWSVLTTGYEQYF. CDR3 nucleotides: TGTGCCTGGAGTGTCCTCACAACCGGGTACGAGCAGTACTTC. The entire variable domain, with the rest obtained from reference TRBV30 and TRBJ2-7, is as follows: SQTIHQWPATLVQPVGSPLSLECTVEGTSNPNLYWYRQAAGRGLQLLFYSVGIGQISSEVPQNLSASRPQDRQFILSSKKLLLSDSGFYLCAWSVLTTGYEQYFGPGTRLTVT.